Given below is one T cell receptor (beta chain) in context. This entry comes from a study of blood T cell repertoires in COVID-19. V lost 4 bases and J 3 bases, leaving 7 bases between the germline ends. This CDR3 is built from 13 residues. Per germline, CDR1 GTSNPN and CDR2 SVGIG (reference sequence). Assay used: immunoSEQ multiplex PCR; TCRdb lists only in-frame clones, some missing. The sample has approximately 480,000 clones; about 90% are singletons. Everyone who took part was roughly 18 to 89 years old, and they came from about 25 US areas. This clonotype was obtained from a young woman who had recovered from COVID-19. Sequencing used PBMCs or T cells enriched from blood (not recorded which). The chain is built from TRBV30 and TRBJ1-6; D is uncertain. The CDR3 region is CAWTPGYNSPLHF. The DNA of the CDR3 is TGTGCCTGGACCCCCGGCTATAATTCACCCCTCCACTTT.